This T cell receptor (beta chain) was sequenced for a study of blood T cell repertoires in COVID-19. Study details: COVID-19 samples from acute and convalescent phases originated in the United States, Italy and Spain. PBMCs, B-cell-depleted T cells, or T cells were the source of the cDNA or gDNA that made up the material.

Unmatched junction bases numbered 9, after V lost 4 bases and J lost 6 bases. CDR3 length equals 14 residues. Germline V gene lookup returns CDR1 LNHDA and CDR2 SQIVND (reference sequence). In the original workflow: Amplification of reference gene primers was used by the study to estimate nucleated cell counts. The method was immunoSEQ multiplex PCR; TCRdb's version includes in-frame clones alone and lacks a portion of them. That table gives V, J and clone size, and the DNA gave D and trimming. Here the sample spans about 110,000 clones, 70% to 90% being singletons. This clonotype was sampled from a human donor in a cohort sampled during active COVID-19. Sequenced sample: peripheral blood. The chain has TRBV19 and TRBJ2-7; 7 bases fit TRBD1. CDR3 coding DNA: TGTGCCAGTAGTACAAACTCACAGGGGTTCGAGCAGTACTTC. It specifies CASSTNSQGFEQYF.